This T cell receptor (beta chain) was retrieved from a study of blood T cell repertoires in COVID-19. Study as a whole: Specimens from acute and convalescent COVID-19 originated in the United States, Italy and Spain. T cells, B-cell-depleted T cells, or PBMCs supplied cDNA or gDNA.

Seattle cases were enrolled at active infection and followed longitudinally. Per the study methods: The authors estimated nucleated cell counts from reference gene primer amplification. Sequencing was performed with immunoSEQ multiplex PCR; in TCRdb, only in-frame clones are kept and a portion is missing. V, J and clone size were drawn from that table, and D and trimming were deduced from the DNA. Seen here are fewer than 350,000 clones, about 87% observed once, and the top ten hold more than 7.5%. Sequencing was performed on peripheral blood. The receptor's source is a man aged 25 to 45 with COVID-19, enrolled during active disease.

CDR3: CASSTQGGRLQETQYF. Written as DNA, the CDR3 is TGTGCCAGCAGCACACAAGGGGGACGGTTGCAAGAGACCCAGTACTTC. The chain carries TRBV7-8 and TRBJ2-5, with D perhaps TRBD1 (6 bases). The CDR3 loop spans 16 amino acids. Germline loops: CDR1 SGHVS, CDR2 FQNEAQ. The V and J ends lost 5 bases and 2 bases respectively, with 18 bases between them.